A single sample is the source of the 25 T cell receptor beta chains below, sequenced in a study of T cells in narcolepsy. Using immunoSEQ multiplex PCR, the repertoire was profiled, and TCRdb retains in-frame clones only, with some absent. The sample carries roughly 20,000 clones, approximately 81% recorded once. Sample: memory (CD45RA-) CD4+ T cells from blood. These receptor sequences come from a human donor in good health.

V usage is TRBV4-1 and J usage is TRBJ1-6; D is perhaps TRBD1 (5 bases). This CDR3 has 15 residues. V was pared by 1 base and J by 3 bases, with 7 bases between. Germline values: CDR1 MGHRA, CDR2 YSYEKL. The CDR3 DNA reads TGCGCCAGCAGCCAAGGACAGCTCTATAATTCACCCCTCCACTTT. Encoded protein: CASSQGQLYNSPLHF.

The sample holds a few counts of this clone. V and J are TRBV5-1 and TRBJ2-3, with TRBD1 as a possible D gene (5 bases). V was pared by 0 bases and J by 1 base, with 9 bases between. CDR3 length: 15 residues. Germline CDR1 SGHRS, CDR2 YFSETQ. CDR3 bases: TGCGCCAGCAGCTTGGAAGGGGCGGGCACAGATACGCAGTATTTT. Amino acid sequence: CASSLEGAGTDTQYF.

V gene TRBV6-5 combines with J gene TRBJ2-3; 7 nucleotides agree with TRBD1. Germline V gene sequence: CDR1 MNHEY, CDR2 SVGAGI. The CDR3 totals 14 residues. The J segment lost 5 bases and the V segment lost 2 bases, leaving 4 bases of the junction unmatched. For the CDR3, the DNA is TGTGCCAGCAGTTACCGACAGGGAAGAGATACGCAGTATTTT. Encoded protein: CASSYRQGRDTQYF.

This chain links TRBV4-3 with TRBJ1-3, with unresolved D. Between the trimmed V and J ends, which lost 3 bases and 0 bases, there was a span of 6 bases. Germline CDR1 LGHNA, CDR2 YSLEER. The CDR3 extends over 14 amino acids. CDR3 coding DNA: TGCGCCAGCAGCCAGCGTAGCTCTGGAAACACCATATATTTT. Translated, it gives CASSQRSSGNTIYF.

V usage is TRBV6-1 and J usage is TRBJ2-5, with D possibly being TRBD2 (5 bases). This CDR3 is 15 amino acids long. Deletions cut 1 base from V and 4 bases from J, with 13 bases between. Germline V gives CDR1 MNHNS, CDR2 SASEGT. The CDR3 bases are TGTGCCAGCAGTGAAGTAGGACTCCGGGGAGAGACCCAGTACTTC. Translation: CASSEVGLRGETQYF.

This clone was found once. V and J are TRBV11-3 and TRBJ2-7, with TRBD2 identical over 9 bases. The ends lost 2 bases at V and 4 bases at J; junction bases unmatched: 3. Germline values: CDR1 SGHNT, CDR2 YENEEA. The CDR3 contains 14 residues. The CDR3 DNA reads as TGTGCCAGCAGCTTACGAAGCGGGGGGTACGAGCAGTACTTC. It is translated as CASSLRSGGYEQYF.

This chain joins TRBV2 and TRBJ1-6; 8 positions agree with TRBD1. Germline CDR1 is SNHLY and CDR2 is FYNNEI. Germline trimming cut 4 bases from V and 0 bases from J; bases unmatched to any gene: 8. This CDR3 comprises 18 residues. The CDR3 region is CASSGRDRFSSYNSPLHF. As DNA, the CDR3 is TGTGCCAGCAGTGGCCGGGACAGGTTCAGCTCCTATAATTCACCCCTCCACTTT.

The CDR3 here is CASSPGRALYGYTF. The CDR3 DNA is TGTGCCAGCTCCCCCGGGAGGGCCCTCTATGGCTACACCTTC. The rearrangement links TRBV18 to TRBJ1-2, with no clear D. Trimming took off 6 bases at V and 4 bases at J, with 15 bases between the two ends. The germline V gene encodes CDR1 KGHSH and CDR2 LQKENI. This CDR3 has 14 amino acids.

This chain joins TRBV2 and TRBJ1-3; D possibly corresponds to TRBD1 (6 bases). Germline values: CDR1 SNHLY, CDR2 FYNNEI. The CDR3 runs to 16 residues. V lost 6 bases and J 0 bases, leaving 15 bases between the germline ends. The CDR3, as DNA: TGTGCCAGCAGCCGCCGGGACACTGGCTCTGGAAACACCATATATTTT. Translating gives CASSRRDTGSGNTIYF.

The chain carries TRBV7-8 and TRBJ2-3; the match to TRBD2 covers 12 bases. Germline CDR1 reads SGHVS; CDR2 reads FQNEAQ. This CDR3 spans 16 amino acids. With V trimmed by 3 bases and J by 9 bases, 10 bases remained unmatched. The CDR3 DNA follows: TGTGCCAGCAGCTTCCCTAGCGGGGGGGCGGTAGGAACGCAGTATTTT. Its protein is CASSFPSGGAVGTQYF.

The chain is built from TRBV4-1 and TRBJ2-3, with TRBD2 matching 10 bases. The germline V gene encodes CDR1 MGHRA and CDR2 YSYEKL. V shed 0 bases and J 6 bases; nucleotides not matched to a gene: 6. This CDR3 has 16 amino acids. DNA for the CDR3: TGCGCCAGCAGCCAAGATCAGCGGGGGGGGAGGGATACGCAGTATTTT. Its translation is CASSQDQRGGRDTQYF.

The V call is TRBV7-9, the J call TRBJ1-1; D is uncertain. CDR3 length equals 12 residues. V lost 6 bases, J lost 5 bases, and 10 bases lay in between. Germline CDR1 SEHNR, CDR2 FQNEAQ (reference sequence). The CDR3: CASSRMETEAFF. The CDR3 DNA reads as TGTGCCAGCAGTAGGATGGAGACTGAAGCTTTCTTT.

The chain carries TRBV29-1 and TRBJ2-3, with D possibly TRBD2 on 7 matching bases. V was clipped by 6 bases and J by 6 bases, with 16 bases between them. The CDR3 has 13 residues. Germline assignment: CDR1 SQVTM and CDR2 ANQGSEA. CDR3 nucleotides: TGCAGCGTGAACGGGGGGCATTATGATACGCAGTATTTT. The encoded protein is CSVNGGHYDTQYF.

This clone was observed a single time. The CDR3 bases are TGTGCCAGCAGCTTTGGGACTAGCGGGTTCTTTGAGTTCTTC. Its translation: CASSFGTSGFFEFF. The chain has TRBV7-8 and TRBJ2-1, with TRBD2 matching 12 bases. This CDR3 has 14 residues. The V gene end was trimmed by 3 bases and the J gene end by 14 bases; junction bases not matched to a gene: 8. Germline loops: CDR1 SGHVS, CDR2 FQNEAQ. The full variable domain, its missing parts supplied by reference TRBV7-8 and TRBJ2-1, is GAGVSQSPRYKVAKRGQDVALRCDPISGHVSLFWYQQALGQGPEFLTYFQNEAQLDKSGLPSDRFFAERPEGSVSTLKIQRTQQEDSAVYLCASSFGTSGFFEFFGPGTRLTVL.

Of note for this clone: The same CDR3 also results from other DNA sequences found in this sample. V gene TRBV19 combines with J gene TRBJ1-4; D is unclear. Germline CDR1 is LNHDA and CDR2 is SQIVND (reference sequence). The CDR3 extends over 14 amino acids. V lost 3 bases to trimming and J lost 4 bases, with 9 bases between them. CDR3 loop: CASSIGGFNEKLFF. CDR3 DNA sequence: TGTGCCAGTAGTATCGGTGGATTTAATGAAAAACTGTTTTTT.

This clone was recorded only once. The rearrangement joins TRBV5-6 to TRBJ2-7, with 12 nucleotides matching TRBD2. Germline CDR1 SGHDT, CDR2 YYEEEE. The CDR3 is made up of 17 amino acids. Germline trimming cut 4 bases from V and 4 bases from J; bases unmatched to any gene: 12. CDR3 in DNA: TGTGCCAGCAGCCAGGATGGACTAGCGGGGTTCGGATACGAGCAGTACTTC. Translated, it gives CASSQDGLAGFGYEQYF.

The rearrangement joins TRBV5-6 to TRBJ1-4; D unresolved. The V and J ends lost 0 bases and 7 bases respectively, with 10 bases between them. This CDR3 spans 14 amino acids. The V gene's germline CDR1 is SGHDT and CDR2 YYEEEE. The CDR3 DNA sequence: TGTGCCAGCAGCTTGGAGGGAATGGGTGAAAAACTGTTTTTT. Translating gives CASSLEGMGEKLFF.

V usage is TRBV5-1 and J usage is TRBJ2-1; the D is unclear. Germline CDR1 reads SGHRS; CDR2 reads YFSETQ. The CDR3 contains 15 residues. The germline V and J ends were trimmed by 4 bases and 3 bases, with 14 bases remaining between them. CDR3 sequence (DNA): TGCGCCAGCAGCGTGGCGCCAGGAAGCTACAATGAGCAGTTCTTC. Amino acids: CASSVAPGSYNEQFF. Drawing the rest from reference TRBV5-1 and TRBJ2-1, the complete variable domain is KAGVTQTPRYLIKTRGQQVTLSCSPISGHRSVSWYQQTPGQGLQFLFEYFSETQRNKGNFPGRFSGRQFSNSRSEMNVSTLELGDSALYLCASSVAPGSYNEQFFGPGTRLTVL.

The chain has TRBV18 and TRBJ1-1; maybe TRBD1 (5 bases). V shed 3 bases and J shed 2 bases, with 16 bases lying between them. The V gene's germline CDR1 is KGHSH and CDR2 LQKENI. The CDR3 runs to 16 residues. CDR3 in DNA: TGTGCCAGCTCACCCAACGGGGGGACGAGCAACACTGAAGCTTTCTTT. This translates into CASSPNGGTSNTEAFF.

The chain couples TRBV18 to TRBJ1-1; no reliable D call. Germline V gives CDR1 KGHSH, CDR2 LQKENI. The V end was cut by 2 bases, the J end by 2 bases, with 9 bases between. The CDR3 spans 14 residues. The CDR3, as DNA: TGTGCCAGCTCACCAGCACAGAGAAACACTGAAGCTTTCTTT. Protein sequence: CASSPAQRNTEAFF.

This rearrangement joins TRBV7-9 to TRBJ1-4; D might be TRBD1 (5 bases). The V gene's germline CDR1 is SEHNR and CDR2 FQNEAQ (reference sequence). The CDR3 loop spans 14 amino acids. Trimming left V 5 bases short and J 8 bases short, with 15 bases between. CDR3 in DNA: TGTGCCAGCAGCCAGGACACCTCACGGGAAAAACTGTTTTTT. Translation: CASSQDTSREKLFF.

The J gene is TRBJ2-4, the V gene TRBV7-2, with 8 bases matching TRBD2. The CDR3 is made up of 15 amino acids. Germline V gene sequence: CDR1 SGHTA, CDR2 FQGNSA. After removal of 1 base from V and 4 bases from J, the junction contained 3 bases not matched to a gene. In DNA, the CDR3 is TGTGCCAGCAGCTTAGTGTCGGGGGGGAAAAACATTCAGTACTTC. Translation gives CASSLVSGGKNIQYF.

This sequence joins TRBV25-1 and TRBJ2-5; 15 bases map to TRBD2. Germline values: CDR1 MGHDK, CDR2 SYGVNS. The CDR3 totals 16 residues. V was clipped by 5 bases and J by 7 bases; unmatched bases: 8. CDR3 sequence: CASSPGTSGGLGTQYF. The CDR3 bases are TGTGCCAGCAGTCCCGGGACTAGCGGGGGGCTCGGGACCCAGTACTTC.

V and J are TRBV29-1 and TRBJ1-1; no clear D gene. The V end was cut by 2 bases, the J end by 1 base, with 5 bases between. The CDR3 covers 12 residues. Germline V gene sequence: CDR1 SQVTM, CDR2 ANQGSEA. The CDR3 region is CSVEPGNTEAFF. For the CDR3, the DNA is TGCAGCGTTGAACCAGGGAACACTGAAGCTTTCTTT.

The CDR3 DNA is TGTGCCATCAGTGAAGGGACTAGCGGGGGCGGTGAGCAGTTCTTC. Protein: CAISEGTSGGGEQFF. The gene calls are TRBV10-3 and TRBJ2-1; TRBD2 aligns across 14 bases. The V gene end was trimmed by 3 bases and the J gene end by 9 bases; junction bases not matched to a gene: 4. The CDR3 contains 15 residues. Germline CDR1 is ENHRY and CDR2 is SYGVKD.